The 13 T cell receptor beta chains presented below share a single source sample, sequenced in a study of blood T cell repertoires in COVID-19 (TCRdb year 2020). The library relied on the immunoSEQ multiplex PCR assay. TCRdb carries this immuneACCESS record with in-frame sequences only. Its versions omit some clonotypes, under half of them owing to an unresolved V gene in the studies checked, with the rest unexplained. The sample profile shows roughly 80,000 clones; around 80% of them were found once. Approximately 5.8% of the sample comes from the top ten. The specimen was peripheral blood. The receptors come from a man aged 55 to 69 with active or convalescent COVID-19.

The chain has TRBV15 and TRBJ1-1; TRBD1 matches 11 bases. This CDR3 has 17 amino acids. V shed 2 bases and J 5 bases; nucleotides not matched to a gene: 10. Germline V gives CDR1 LNHNV, CDR2 YYDKDF (reference sequence). Written as DNA, the CDR3 is TGTGCCACCAGCAGAACCTTGGGGGACAGGGGGGAAACTGAAGCTTTCTTT. Protein: CATSRTLGDRGETEAFF.

The genes are TRBV5-1 and TRBJ2-7, with TRBD1 matching 8 bases. The CDR3 totals 15 residues. V was pared by 3 bases and J by 0 bases, with 5 bases of the junction left unmatched. Per the germline V gene, CDR1 is SGHRS and CDR2 is YFSETQ. The CDR3: CASSSTGALSYEQYF. DNA of the CDR3: TGCGCCAGCAGCTCGACAGGGGCTCTCTCCTACGAGCAGTACTTC.

Concerning this clone: Its ends do not fully match the called genes, so a read error is possible. The chain joins TRBV12-3 or TRBV12-4 to TRBJ2-7, with TRBD2 identical over 9 bases. The CDR3 loop spans 13 amino acids. DNA of the CDR3: TGTGCCAGCAGTCCAGTGGCGGGGGGGCCGTCACAATTC. Its protein product is CASSPVAGGPSQF.

V is TRBV4-2 and J is TRBJ1-5, with D uncertain. Trimming pared 0 bases from V and 7 bases from J, leaving 16 bases between. CDR1 and CDR2 (germline): LGHNA, YNFKEQ. The CDR3 loop spans 16 amino acids. As DNA, the CDR3 is TGTGCCAGCAGCCAAGAAAACGCCCTTTCGCGGCAGCCCCAGCATTTT. Translation gives CASSQENALSRQPQHF.

This chain links TRBV4-3 with TRBJ1-1; no clear D gene. The CDR3 totals 15 residues. The ends were cut back, 1 base at V and 1 base at J, with 10 bases in the middle. The germline V gene encodes CDR1 LGHNA and CDR2 YSLEER. CDR3 region: CASSQGRHPNTEAFF. The CDR3 nucleotides read TGCGCCAGCAGCCAAGGCAGACACCCGAACACTGAAGCTTTCTTT.

This clone was detected a few times. This rearrangement joins TRBV19 to TRBJ1-5; D gene uncertain. The CDR3 covers 11 residues. Trimming removed 3 bases from V and 15 bases from J, with 12 bases in between. Germline values: CDR1 LNHDA, CDR2 SQIVND (reference sequence). Here the CDR3 reads CASSIGPTGHF. The CDR3 DNA sequence: TGTGCCAGTAGTATTGGGCCCACCGGGCATTTT.

V and J are TRBV2 and TRBJ1-1, with D possibly matching TRBD1 (6 bases). V lost 8 bases, J lost 1 base, and 11 bases lay in between. The CDR3 runs to 13 residues. Germline CDR1 and CDR2: SNHLY and FYNNEI. The CDR3 loop reads CASQGQGNTEAFF. In nucleotides, the CDR3 is TGTGCCAGCCAGGGGCAGGGGAACACTGAAGCTTTCTTT.

This clone was seen a single time. The rearrangement joins TRBV9 to TRBJ1-6; D is uncertain. The CDR3 spans 15 residues. Trimming pared 0 bases from V and 9 bases from J, leaving 13 bases between. Germline loops: CDR1 SGDLS, CDR2 YYNGEE. The CDR3 sequence: CASSVVASGSSPLHF. DNA of the CDR3: TGTGCCAGCAGCGTAGTGGCCTCGGGTAGTTCACCCCTCCACTTT.

V gene TRBV9 combines with J gene TRBJ2-4; perhaps TRBD2 as D (5 bases). The CDR3 has 19 amino acids. Germline CDR1 is SGDLS and CDR2 is YYNGEE. V lost 0 bases, J lost 0 bases, and 19 bases lay in between. The CDR3 sequence: CASSVGLPSQALAKNIQYF. The CDR3, as DNA: TGTGCCAGCAGCGTAGGACTACCATCGCAAGCTTTAGCCAAAAACATTCAGTACTTC.

The V gene is TRBV6-5, the J gene TRBJ2-7, with 10 nucleotides matching TRBD1. Germline V gives CDR1 MNHEY, CDR2 SVGAGI. V lost 2 bases and J lost 4; bases outside the gene matches: 8. This CDR3 spans 16 amino acids. The CDR3 nucleotides read TGTGCCAGCAGTTACCGTCCGGGACAGGGGTTTTACGAGCAGTACTTC. Translated, it gives CASSYRPGQGFYEQYF.

This clone was seen more than once but under ten times. V gene TRBV7-9 combines with J gene TRBJ2-1; possible D gene TRBD2, 6 bases. The V end lost 2 bases, the J end lost 0 bases, and 8 bases lay between the germline ends. CDR3 length: 15 amino acids. Germline assignment: CDR1 SEHNR and CDR2 FQNEAQ (reference sequence). The CDR3: CASSLRGSSYNEQFF. The CDR3 bases are TGTGCCAGCAGCTTACGGGGGAGCTCCTACAATGAGCAGTTCTTC.

The chain combines TRBV5-4 with TRBJ2-6; no clear D. The CDR3 is 16 residues long. Germline lookup yields CDR1 SGHNT and CDR2 YYREEE (reference sequence). Trimming cost V 0 bases and J 4 bases, with 11 bases left between them. The CDR3 sequence is CASSLVLSRGANVLTF. The CDR3 region has the DNA TGTGCCAGCAGCTTGGTCCTGTCGAGGGGGGCCAACGTCCTGACTTTC.

The chain recombines TRBV24-1 with TRBJ2-5, with 12 bases matching TRBD1. V shed 2 bases, J shed 5 bases, and the junction held 5 bases outside the gene matches. Germline V gene lookup returns CDR1 KGHDR and CDR2 SFDVKD. The length of the CDR3 is 16 residues. CDR3 coding DNA: TGTGCCACCAGTGATTCGCCGGGACAGGGGGCCGAGACCCAGTACTTC. It specifies CATSDSPGQGAETQYF.